Included here is one T cell receptor (beta chain) sequence, with context. Its antigen remains unidentified. The entry originates in a study of cytomegalovirus exposure and HLA in healthy donors. Study results and limitations: Across donors, most TCRs were seen rarely, yet some public ones were widespread. In vitro confirmation showed a few CMV-associated chains to be CMV antigen specific.

The V gene lost 4 bases and the J gene lost 4 bases, with 17 bases spanning the gap. Germline CDR1 SGDLS, CDR2 YYNGEE. This CDR3 comprises 16 residues. The PCR had 60 Vbeta and 13 Jbeta primers. Produced via immunoSEQ multiplex PCR; TCRdb's table is partial and in-frame only. This table has about 160,000 clones, 79% appearing once. Sequencing was performed on PBMCs. V usage is TRBV9 and J usage is TRBJ2-2, with D possibly being TRBD1 (5 bases). The sequence derives from a man aged 45-65 years in good health and CMV-seropositive. The CDR3 is CASSPHGRETTGELFF. CDR3 in DNA: TGTGCCAGCAGCCCCCACGGCAGGGAAACCACCGGGGAGCTGTTTTTT.